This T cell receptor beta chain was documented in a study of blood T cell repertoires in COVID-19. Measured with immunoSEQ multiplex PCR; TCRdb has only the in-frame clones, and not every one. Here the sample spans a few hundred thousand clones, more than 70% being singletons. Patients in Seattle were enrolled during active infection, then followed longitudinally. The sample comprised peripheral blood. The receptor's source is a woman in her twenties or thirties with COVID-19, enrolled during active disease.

In nucleotides, the CDR3 is TGTGCCAGCTCACCCCCGGGACAGAGCAATTCGAACACTGAAGCTTTCTTT. Amino acid sequence: CASSPPGQSNSNTEAFF. The chain combines TRBV18 with TRBJ1-1; TRBD1 matches 7 bases. Germline CDR1 reads KGHSH; CDR2 reads LQKENI. This CDR3 spans 17 amino acids. J was trimmed by 1 base and V by 3 bases; bases with no gene match: 11. The whole variable domain, remainder taken from reference TRBV18 and TRBJ1-1, is NAGVMQNPRHLVRRRGQEARLRCSPMKGHSHVYWYRQLPEEGLKFMVYLQKENIIDESGMPKERFSAEFPKEGPSILRIQQVVRGDSAAYFCASSPPGQSNSNTEAFFGQGTRLTVV.